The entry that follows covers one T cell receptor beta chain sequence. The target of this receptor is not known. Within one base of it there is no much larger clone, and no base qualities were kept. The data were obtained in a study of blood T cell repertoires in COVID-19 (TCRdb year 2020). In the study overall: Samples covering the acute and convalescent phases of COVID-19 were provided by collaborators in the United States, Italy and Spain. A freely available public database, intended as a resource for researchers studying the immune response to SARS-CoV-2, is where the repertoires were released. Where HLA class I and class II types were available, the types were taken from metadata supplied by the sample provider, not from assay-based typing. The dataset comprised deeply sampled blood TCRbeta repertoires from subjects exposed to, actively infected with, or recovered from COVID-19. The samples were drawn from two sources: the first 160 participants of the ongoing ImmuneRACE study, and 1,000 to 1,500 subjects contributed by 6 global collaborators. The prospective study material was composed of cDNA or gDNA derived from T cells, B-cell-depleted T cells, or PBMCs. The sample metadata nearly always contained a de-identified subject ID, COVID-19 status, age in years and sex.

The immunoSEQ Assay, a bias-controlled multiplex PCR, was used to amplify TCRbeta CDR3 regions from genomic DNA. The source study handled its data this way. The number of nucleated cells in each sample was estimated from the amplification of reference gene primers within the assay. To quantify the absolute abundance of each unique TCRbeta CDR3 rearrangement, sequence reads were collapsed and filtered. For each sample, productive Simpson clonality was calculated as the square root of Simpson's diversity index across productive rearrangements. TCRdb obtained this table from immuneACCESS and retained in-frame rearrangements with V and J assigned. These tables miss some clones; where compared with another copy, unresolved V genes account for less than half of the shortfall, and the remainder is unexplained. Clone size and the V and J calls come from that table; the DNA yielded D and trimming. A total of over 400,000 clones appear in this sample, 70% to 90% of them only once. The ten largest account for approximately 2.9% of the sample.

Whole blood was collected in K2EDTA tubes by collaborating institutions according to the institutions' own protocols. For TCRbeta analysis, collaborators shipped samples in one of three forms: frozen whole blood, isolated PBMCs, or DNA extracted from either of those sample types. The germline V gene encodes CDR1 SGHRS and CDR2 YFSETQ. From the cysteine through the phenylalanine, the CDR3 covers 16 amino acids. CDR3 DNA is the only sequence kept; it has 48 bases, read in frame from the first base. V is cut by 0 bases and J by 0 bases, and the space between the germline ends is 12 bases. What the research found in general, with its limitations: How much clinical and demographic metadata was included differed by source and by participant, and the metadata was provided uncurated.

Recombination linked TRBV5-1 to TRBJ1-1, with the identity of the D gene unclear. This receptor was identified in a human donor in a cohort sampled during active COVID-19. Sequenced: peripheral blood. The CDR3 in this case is CASSLEARRLNTEAFF. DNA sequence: TGCGCCAGCAGCTTGGAGGCGCGGCGCCTGAACACTGAAGCTTTCTTT.